The 8 T cell receptor beta chains reported below all come from one sample, sequenced in a study of T cell responses to AZD1222 COVID-19 vaccine. TCRdb keeps only in-frame clones here, not all; method: immunoSEQ multiplex PCR. The sample includes 200,000 to 250,000 clones, around 94% of them seen just once. This specimen was peripheral blood, taken 28 days after the second dose of the MenACWY control vaccine. These receptors all come from an adult who received the MenACWY meningococcal vaccine as a control.

This chain connects TRBV19 to TRBJ2-2; D is perhaps TRBD2 (6 bases). The CDR3 totals 15 residues. Trimming removed 1 base from V and 6 bases from J, with 12 bases in between. Germline loops: CDR1 LNHDA, CDR2 SQIVND (reference sequence). The DNA of the CDR3 is TGTGCCAGTAGTATAGCGACTAGGGACGCCGGGGAGCTGTTTTTT. This translates into CASSIATRDAGELFF.

This chain uses TRBV7-3 with TRBJ1-2; 8 bases agree with TRBD1. This CDR3 is built from 15 residues. Germline V gene lookup returns CDR1 SGHTA and CDR2 FQGTGA. The J segment lost 4 bases and the V segment lost 5 bases, leaving 9 bases of the junction unmatched. DNA for the CDR3: TGTGCCAGCAGCGCTGACAGGGGAGGCCTCTATGGCTACACCTTC. Translation gives CASSADRGGLYGYTF.

The chain has TRBV28 and TRBJ2-6; D uncertain. In germline, CDR1 is MDHEN, CDR2 SYDVKM. The V end lost 3 bases, the J end lost 3 bases, and 9 bases lay between the germline ends. This CDR3 spans 15 amino acids. CDR3 in DNA: TGTGCCAGCAGTTTGGTGTTGGTTGGGGCCAACGTCCTGACTTTC. It encodes CASSLVLVGANVLTF.

J is TRBJ1-2 and V is TRBV6-5, with 8 bases lining up with TRBD1. V shed 5 bases and J 4 bases; nucleotides not matched to a gene: 9. CDR1 and CDR2 from the germline V gene are MNHEY and SVGAGI. The CDR3 covers 15 residues. CDR3 sequence (DNA): TGTGCCAGCAGTCTCCGACAGGGGAGTGGCTATGGCTACACCTTC. Its protein is CASSLRQGSGYGYTF.

This sequence joins TRBV29-1 and TRBJ1-1; 9 bases map to TRBD1. The CDR3 extends over 14 amino acids. With 0 bases clipped from V and 5 bases from J, the junction kept 4 bases outside the gene matches. The germline gives CDR1 SQVTM, CDR2 ANQGSEA. The CDR3 sequence is CSVEEDRGGTEAFF. Written as DNA, the CDR3 is TGCAGCGTTGAAGAGGACAGGGGAGGGACTGAAGCTTTCTTT.

V usage is TRBV4-3 and J usage is TRBJ2-2; tentative D call: TRBD1 (5 bases). The CDR3 has 15 residues. Germline CDR1 LGHNA, CDR2 YSLEER. The V end was cut by 3 bases, the J end by 1 base, with 9 bases between. Here the CDR3 DNA reads TGCGCCAGCAGCCAGCTAACAGGGAACACCGGGGAGCTGTTTTTT. This codes for CASSQLTGNTGELFF.

The rearrangement uses TRBV9 and TRBJ1-2, with 8 nucleotides matching TRBD1. The germline CDR1 and CDR2 sequences are SGDLS and YYNGEE. With V trimmed by 3 bases and J by 4 bases, 5 bases remained unmatched. The CDR3 has 14 amino acids. The CDR3 here is CASSARDRFYGYTF. The CDR3 DNA reads as TGTGCCAGCAGCGCGAGGGACAGGTTCTATGGCTACACCTTC.

The V call is TRBV11-1, the J call TRBJ1-2, with 8 nucleotides matching TRBD1. This CDR3 region has 14 residues. Germline values: CDR1 SGHAT, CDR2 FQDESV (reference sequence). The ends lost 5 bases at V and 4 bases at J; junction bases unmatched: 6. The CDR3 sequence is CASSDRTGLYGYTF. The DNA for the CDR3 is TGTGCCAGCAGCGACCGGACAGGGCTCTATGGCTACACCTTC.